This TCR beta chain was identified in a study of human T cells and chemical hapten exposure. TCRdb redid the calling of the RACE reads with MiXCR, one entry per CDR3 protein. The sample records roughly 200,000 distinct CDR3 sequences, approximately 26% being singletons. V shed 1 base and J 3 bases; nucleotides not matched to a gene: 2. Germline V gene lookup returns CDR1 SGHNT and CDR2 YENEEA. This CDR3 has 15 residues. The time point here: patch test 3, about 24 weeks after DPC sensitization. Documented treatment: therapeutic diphenylcyclopropenone sensitization with weekly scalp DPC. This receptor was obtained from a woman aged 40 to 50 with alopecia areata. Some clones in this sample may be carry-over from other donors' samples. The V and J genes are TRBV11-3 and TRBJ2-7; 11 bases line up with TRBD1. The sample here was whole blood, taken in connection with sensitization to the hapten diphenylcyclopropenone (DPC). The CDR3 nucleotides read TGTGCCAGCAGCTTAGGGACAGGGGGCTTCTACGAGCAGTACTTC. Translating it yields CASSLGTGGFYEQYF.